Below, one T cell receptor (beta chain) is given with its context. Trimming cost V 4 bases and J 5 bases; bases outside gene matches: 8. Germline CDR1 and CDR2: SGDLS and YYNGEE. This CDR3 comprises 14 residues. The source of the sample is a study of identical twins. A single record per CDR3 protein comes from TCRdb applying MiXCR to the 5' RACE reads. This sample carries about 340,000 distinct CDR3 sequences, 9% to 15% of them seen once, and the ten largest clones take just over 7%. This same sample was also taken into another study, of yellow fever vaccine responses in identical twins.

V is TRBV9 and J is TRBJ2-5; 7 bases agree with TRBD2. This clonotype was obtained from a young woman in good health. The specimen sequenced was CD8+ T cells sorted from blood. The CDR3 nucleotides read TGTGCCAGCAGCCCGACCCTGGGAGGGGAGACCCAGTACTTC. Amino acid sequence: CASSPTLGGETQYF.